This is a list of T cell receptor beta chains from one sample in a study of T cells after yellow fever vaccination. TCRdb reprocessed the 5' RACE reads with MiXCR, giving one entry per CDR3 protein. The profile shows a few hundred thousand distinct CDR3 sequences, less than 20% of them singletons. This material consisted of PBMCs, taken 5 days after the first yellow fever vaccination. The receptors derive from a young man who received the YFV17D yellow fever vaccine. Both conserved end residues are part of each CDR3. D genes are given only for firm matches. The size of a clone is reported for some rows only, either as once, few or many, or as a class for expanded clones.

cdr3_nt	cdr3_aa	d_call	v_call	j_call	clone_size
TGTGCCAGCAGTCGACAGGGGAATGAGCAGTTCTTC	CASSRQGNEQFF	TRBD1	TRBV6-2/TRBV6-3	TRBJ2-1	many
TGTGCCAGCAGCTTACCCCCACAGGGGGCCGGGGAAGAGACCCAGTACTTC	CASSLPPQGAGEETQYF	TRBD1	TRBV11-2	TRBJ2-5	many
TGTGCCAGCGCTGCTGGGGTAGACAATGAGCAGTTCTTC	CASAAGVDNEQFF	-	TRBV7-2	TRBJ2-1	few
TGTGCCAGCAGCTTTGGGGCAGATAATTCACCCCTCCACTTT	CASSFGADNSPLHF	-	TRBV7-9	TRBJ1-6	-
TGCGCCAGCAGCGGCGGACAGGGGGCCAACGTCCTGACTTTC	CASSGGQGANVLTF	-	TRBV5-1	TRBJ2-6	few
TGTGCCAGCAGCCCACTGAGCACAGATACGCTGTATTTT	CASSPLSTDTLYF	-	TRBV12-3/TRBV12-4	TRBJ2-3	-
TGTGCCAGCAGCGTAGCTCCGAAGGGAGGCACCGGGGAGCTGTTTTTT	CASSVAPKGGTGELFF	-	TRBV9	TRBJ2-2	-
TGCAGCGTTTGGACCAACAATGAGCAGTTCTTC	CSVWTNNEQFF	-	TRBV29-1	TRBJ2-1	-
TGTGCCACCAGTGACCCCGGGACAGGGGGCAAGGGCAATCAGCCCCAGCATTTT	CATSDPGTGGKGNQPQHF	TRBD1	TRBV24-1	TRBJ1-5	few
TGTGCCAGCAGCTTGTCCAGCGGGGGGGCCGGAGAGACCCAGTACTTC	CASSLSSGGAGETQYF	TRBD2	TRBV5-5	TRBJ2-5	many
TGTGCCAGCAGACCTGGGCCCCTTCATCAGACCCAGTACTTC	CASRPGPLHQTQYF	-	TRBV28	TRBJ2-5	-
TGTGCCAGCAGTTTACTCGGCGGGGTCACAGATACGCAGTATTTT	CASSLLGGVTDTQYF	-	TRBV12-3/TRBV12-4	TRBJ2-3	-
TGCAGCGTTGAAAGTGGGACTGAAGCTTTCTTT	CSVESGTEAFF	-	TRBV29-1	TRBJ1-1	few
TGTGCCAGCATCCGGGGGGCCCAAGAGACCCAGTACTTC	CASIRGAQETQYF	-	TRBV2	TRBJ2-5	-
TGTGCCAGCAGTACCCTCTCAGGGGGGTCACGCAATGAGCAGTTCTTC	CASSTLSGGSRNEQFF	-	TRBV12-3/TRBV12-4	TRBJ2-1	-
TGCGCCAGCAGCCAAGATACGACCCCAGGAAACATTCAGTACTTC	CASSQDTTPGNIQYF	-	TRBV4-3	TRBJ2-4	few
TGTGCCAGCAGTTTCGAGCCGGGGGCGGCTTTCTTT	CASSFEPGAAFF	-	TRBV12-3/TRBV12-4	TRBJ1-1	many
TGTGCCAGCAGCCGACCTAGCGGGGGTCTCTCCGGGGAGCTGTTTTTT	CASSRPSGGLSGELFF	TRBD2	TRBV6-1	TRBJ2-2	many
TGCGCCAGCAGCTGGCTTCTGGGGGAGACCCAGTACTTC	CASSWLLGETQYF	-	TRBV5-1	TRBJ2-5	-
TGCGCCAGCAGCCAAGGATACGGACTGGAATCCGGGGAGCTGTTTTTT	CASSQGYGLESGELFF	-	TRBV4-3	TRBJ2-2	-
TGTGCCAGCAGCCAACTAAAACAGGGAGACACCGGGGAGCTGTTTTTT	CASSQLKQGDTGELFF	-	TRBV4-2	TRBJ2-2	few
TGTGCCAGCAGTTTTGCCTCCGCGGACACCATATATTTT	CASSFASADTIYF	-	TRBV12-3/TRBV12-4	TRBJ1-3	-
TGCAGTGCTCGATGGGGCGGGAACGAGGGTGAAGCTTTCTTT	CSARWGGNEGEAFF	-	TRBV20-1	TRBJ1-1	few
TGTGCCACCAGCCAAACTAGTTACAATGAGCAGTTCTTC	CATSQTSYNEQFF	-	TRBV24-1	TRBJ2-1	-
TGTGCCAGCAGCCCTGATGGGGGCTCTATCACTGAAGCTTTCTTT	CASSPDGGSITEAFF	-	TRBV7-3	TRBJ1-1	few
TGTGCCAGCAGCCCAGGGGGACACTTCTACGAGCAGTACTTC	CASSPGGHFYEQYF	TRBD1	TRBV7-9	TRBJ2-7	many
TGTGCCATCAGTGAGTCCACAAACTACGAGCAGTACTTC	CAISESTNYEQYF	-	TRBV10-3	TRBJ2-7	few
TGTGCCAGCAGCTTGTCCCTGGATGCCAACGTCCTGACTTTC	CASSLSLDANVLTF	-	TRBV5-5	TRBJ2-6	-
TGTGCCAGCGAAGGCAGGGGGGCTGGGGCCAACGTCCTGACTTTC	CASEGRGAGANVLTF	-	TRBV6-2/TRBV6-3	TRBJ2-6	few
TGTGCCAGCAGCAACGGACAGGGTGAAAAACTGTTTTTT	CASSNGQGEKLFF	TRBD1	TRBV11-2	TRBJ1-4	-
TGCGCCAGCAGCTTGGCGCACCCCAGGGCTGTCAGGGGGGCGCGTAATGAGCAGTTCTTC	CASSLAHPRAVRGARNEQFF	-	TRBV5-1	TRBJ2-1	few
TGTGCCAGCAGCGCAGGAGGGAGAGAGACCCAGTACTTC	CASSAGGRETQYF	-	TRBV7-8	TRBJ2-5	many
TGCGCCAGCAGCCAAGATCGTTCAGGAGGCTACACCTTC	CASSQDRSGGYTF	-	TRBV4-1	TRBJ1-2	-
TGTGCCAGCAGCCAAGATTCTTATTGGCCAAGCAAGGATTTT	CASSQDSYWPSKDF	-	TRBV14	TRBJ2-3	-
TGTGCCAGCAGCTATACCCTGGCCGGACGCTATGGCTACACCTTC	CASSYTLAGRYGYTF	-	TRBV11-3	TRBJ1-2	-
TGTGCCAGCAGCGCCGGGACTCTAGAGACCCAGTACTTC	CASSAGTLETQYF	-	TRBV7-3	TRBJ2-5	few
TGTGCCAGTAGTCGACTATCTGGCAATGAGCAGTTCTTC	CASSRLSGNEQFF	-	TRBV19	TRBJ2-1	few
TGTGCCAGCAGAGGGGCCGGGACCTATGGCTACACCTTC	CASRGAGTYGYTF	-	TRBV3-1	TRBJ1-2	few
TGTGCCAGCAGCTCAAACCGGGACAACTATTATGGCTACACCTTC	CASSSNRDNYYGYTF	-	TRBV11-2	TRBJ1-2	few
TGTGCCAGCAGCTTAAATCCCGGCGGGGGCCCCGCCACGCAGTATTTT	CASSLNPGGGPATQYF	-	TRBV7-9	TRBJ2-3	-
TGCGCCAGCAGCTCCGCGGGGTCGGATACGCAGTATTTT	CASSSAGSDTQYF	-	TRBV5-1	TRBJ2-3	-
TGTGCCAGCAGCTTCTCCCACGGGTCCACAGATACGCAGTATTTT	CASSFSHGSTDTQYF	-	TRBV11-2	TRBJ2-3	-
TGTGCCAGCAGTGAAGCGGAGGGGACAGGGGGACAGCCCCAGCATTTT	CASSEAEGTGGQPQHF	TRBD1	TRBV6-1	TRBJ1-5	many
TGTGCCAGCAGCACGGGACTAGCGGGGGAAGATACGCAGTATTTT	CASSTGLAGEDTQYF	TRBD2	TRBV7-3	TRBJ2-3	few
TGTGCCAGCAGTTACTCGAGGAGGGGCACAGATACGCAGTATTTT	CASSYSRRGTDTQYF	-	TRBV6-5	TRBJ2-3	few
TGCGCCAGCAGCCAAGAGACGGTAGAGGGCTGGACTGAAGCTTTCTTT	CASSQETVEGWTEAFF	-	TRBV4-1	TRBJ1-1	-